The present TCR beta chain was sequenced within a study of T cells in localized non-small cell lung cancer. Study-wide points: Since sequencing was restricted to only one region of the tumor, intratumor heterogeneity remains a possibility. A median of approximately 50 clones ranked among the top 100 in tumor appeared in adjacent lung. Higher blood T cell density went with longer overall survival. Tumor trailed uninvolved adjacent lung in T cell clonality, which peaked there.

In the case of this clone: Antigen: not known.

Profiled with immunoSEQ multiplex PCR; TCRdb holds only in-frame clones, not every one. Of about 19,000 clones in the sample, roughly four fifths are singletons; the top ten hold roughly 25%. Trimming pared 1 base from V and 2 bases from J, leaving 18 bases between. The CDR3 length is 18 residues. Germline V CDR1 and CDR2: MGHRA, YSYEKL. The clonotype was recovered from a female donor at least 60 years old with stage I lung adenocarcinoma. The sequences come from peripheral blood, collected before any cancer treatment. J is TRBJ2-4 and V is TRBV4-1, with a tentative D call TRBD2 (6 bases). In DNA, the CDR3 is TGCGCCAGCAGCCAAGGTATGGTTCGGGGGACGTCCAAAAACATTCAGTACTTC. Protein: CASSQGMVRGTSKNIQYF.